Below are 18 T cell receptor beta chains sequenced from a single sample in a study of early T cells in non-severe SARS-CoV-2 infection. One entry per CDR3 protein, called by TCRdb with MiXCR from the 5' RACE reads. Here the sample spans about 61,000 distinct CDR3 sequences, 7.5% to 10% being singletons. Sequenced material: whole blood. The receptor set was obtained from an adult who was a healthcare worker with PCR-confirmed SARS-CoV-2 infection or an uninfected control (not recorded which).

The chain joins TRBV19 to TRBJ2-1; the D gene is possibly TRBD2 (5 bases). The germline V gene encodes CDR1 LNHDA and CDR2 SQIVND (reference sequence). This CDR3 spans 13 amino acids. Between the trimmed V and J ends, which lost 7 bases and 1 base, there was a span of 8 bases. The CDR3 spells CASTRGSYNEQFF. The CDR3 DNA reads TGTGCCAGTACCCGAGGGTCCTACAATGAGCAGTTCTTC.

The sample holds many counts of this clonotype. The V gene is TRBV11-2, the J gene TRBJ2-7, with unresolved D. CDR3 length: 12 amino acids. V was shortened by 1 base and J by 2 bases, with 3 bases between the two germline ends. From germline, CDR1 is SGHAT and CDR2 FQNNGV. The CDR3 bases are TGTGCCAGCAGCTTAGGAGCCTACGAGCAGTACGTC. It codes for CASSLGAYEQYV.

The gene calls are TRBV7-9 and TRBJ1-1; no clear D. This CDR3 comprises 12 residues. The V end was cut by 3 bases, the J end by 8 bases, with 10 bases between. Germline V gene sequence: CDR1 SEHNR, CDR2 FQNEAQ (reference sequence). CDR3 region: CASSFLEGEAFF. Written as DNA, the CDR3 is TGTGCCAGCAGCTTCCTCGAGGGAGAAGCTTTCTTT.

V and J are TRBV6-5 and TRBJ1-6, with D unclear. The CDR3 is 12 residues long. With 7 bases removed from V and 13 bases from J, the gap between germline ends came to 14 bases. In germline, CDR1 is MNHEY, CDR2 SVGAGI. The CDR3 is CASTPLGGPLHF. DNA of the CDR3: TGTGCCAGCACCCCACTAGGCGGGCCCCTCCACTTT.

This clonotype was recorded many times. This chain uses TRBV4-1 with TRBJ2-1, with TRBD2 as a possible D gene (5 bases). Between the trimmed V and J ends, which lost 5 bases and 6 bases, there was a span of 11 bases. The CDR3 is 13 residues long. The germline V gene encodes CDR1 MGHRA and CDR2 YSYEKL. In DNA, the CDR3 is TGCGCCAGCAGCGTACGGGGTAGCAATGAGCAGTTCTTC. Translating gives CASSVRGSNEQFF.

This clonotype showed up many times. The rearrangement uses TRBV2 and TRBJ2-2; D is unclear. CDR3 length: 13 residues. CDR1 and CDR2 (germline): SNHLY, FYNNEI. Trimming removed 5 bases at V and 6 bases at J, with 10 bases between. The CDR3 reads CASSSDGPGELFF. For the CDR3, the DNA is TGTGCCAGCAGTTCGGACGGTCCCGGGGAGCTGTTTTTT.

This clonotype was seen repeatedly, ten times or more. The CDR3 region is CASSPERTGWPREQYV. The CDR3 bases are TGTGCCAGCAGCCCTGAGCGGACAGGCTGGCCGAGGGAGCAGTACGTC. This chain connects TRBV7-9 to TRBJ2-7, with 7 bases identical to TRBD1. Germline V lookup: CDR1 SEHNR, CDR2 FQNEAQ (reference sequence). Losses at the gene ends were 5 bases for V and 7 bases for J; bases not matched to a gene: 17. The CDR3 loop spans 16 amino acids.

A word on this clonotype: This could be a read error, since a much larger clone is one nucleotide away. The chain recombines TRBV9 with TRBJ2-3, with 10 bases identical to TRBD2. Germline V CDR1 and CDR2: SGDLS, YYNGEE. CDR3 length: 16 amino acids. CDR3 bases: TGTGCCAGCAACGTAAGTGGTAGCGGGGGGACAGATACGCAGTATTTT. Residues: CASNVSGSGGTDTQYF.

This clonotype was seen more than once but under ten times. This CDR3 reads CAWNRAVNTEAFF. In DNA form, the CDR3 reads TGTGCCTGGAACCGTGCAGTGAACACTGAAGCTTTCTTT. The rearrangement uses TRBV30 and TRBJ1-1; D not certain. Trimming stripped 4 bases from V and 0 bases from J, with 9 bases between. Germline V CDR1 and CDR2: GTSNPN, SVGIG (reference sequence). This CDR3 is 13 amino acids long.

The chain has TRBV6-2 or TRBV6-3 and TRBJ2-1, with TRBD2 identical over 8 bases. The CDR3 extends over 12 amino acids. Per germline, CDR1 MNHEY and CDR2 SVGEGT. Trimming removed 5 bases from V and 13 bases from J; junction bases left unmatched: 7. CDR3 sequence reads: CASSPSGGEQFF. Written as DNA, the CDR3 is TGTGCCAGCAGTCCCAGCGGGGGTGAACAGTTCTTC.

This clonotype was recorded at least ten times. V usage is TRBV29-1 and J usage is TRBJ2-1; 11 nucleotides line up with TRBD1. The V and J ends lost 0 bases and 3 bases, in that order; junction bases with no gene match: 13. Germline lookup yields CDR1 SQVTM and CDR2 ANQGSEA. The CDR3 contains 19 residues. The CDR3: CSVEDLMNRDRGIYNEQFF. The CDR3 DNA follows: TGCAGCGTTGAAGATCTAATGAACCGGGACAGGGGGATCTACAATGAGCAGTTCTTC.

This clonotype was detected many times. V is TRBV5-4 and J is TRBJ1-4; 7 bases align to TRBD1. Germline CDR1 SGHNT, CDR2 YYREEE (reference sequence). The V segment lost 4 bases and the J segment 5 bases; nucleotides outside the gene matches: 5. This CDR3 comprises 14 residues. This chain's CDR3 is CASSRGQSNEKLFF. CDR3 sequence (DNA): TGTGCCAGCAGCCGGGGACAGTCGAATGAAAAACTGTTTTTT. Drawing the rest from reference TRBV5-4 and TRBJ1-4, the complete variable domain is ETGVTQSPTHLIKTRGQQVTLRCSSQSGHNTVSWYQQALGQGPQFIFQYYREEENGRGNFPPRFSGLQFPNYSSELNVNALELDDSALYLCASSRGQSNEKLFFGSGTQLSVL.

CDR3 amino acids: CASSYGASGALVGTGELFF. The CDR3 DNA is TGTGCCAGCAGTTACGGGGCTAGCGGGGCCCTAGTCGGCACCGGGGAGCTGTTTTTT. The chain combines TRBV6-2 or TRBV6-3 with TRBJ2-2; TRBD2 matches at 9 bases. The germline gives CDR1 MNHEY, CDR2 SVGEGT. The CDR3 spans 19 residues. The trim removed 2 bases at V and 4 bases at J, leaving 14 bases unmatched.

The table lists this clonotype with a few counts. V gene TRBV27 combines with J gene TRBJ1-1, with D possibly TRBD1 on 6 matching bases. Trimming removed 5 bases from V and 1 base from J, with 23 bases in between. The V gene's germline CDR1 is MNHEY and CDR2 SMNVEV (reference sequence). CDR3 size: 18 residues. The CDR3 region has the DNA TGTGCCAGCAGTCCGAGGCGCGGCCAACAGGGACCGAACACTGAAGCTTTCTTT. Residues: CASSPRRGQQGPNTEAFF.

The chain is built from TRBV14 and TRBJ1-3; no reliable D call. Trimming cost V 3 bases and J 0 bases, with 12 bases left between them. This CDR3 has 16 amino acids. Germline V gene data show CDR1 as SGHDN and CDR2 as FVKESK. This CDR3 reads CASSQRRPRSGNTIYF. CDR3 DNA sequence: TGTGCCAGCAGCCAGCGGAGGCCACGCTCTGGAAACACCATATATTTT. The full variable domain, completed using reference TRBV14 and TRBJ1-3, is EAGVTQFPSHSVIEKGQTVTLRCDPISGHDNLYWYRRVMGKEIKFLLHFVKESKQDESGMPNNRFLAERTGGTYSTLKVQPAELEDSGVYFCASSQRRPRSGNTIYFGEGSWLTVV.

This clonotype occurred a few times. The chain links TRBV19 to TRBJ1-1; TRBD1 is a possible D gene (6 bases). The V end lost 3 bases, the J end lost 6 bases, and 20 bases lay between the germline ends. The CDR3 is 16 residues long. CDR1 and CDR2 (germline): LNHDA, SQIVND (reference sequence). The CDR3 spells CASSMITGKRRAEAFF. The DNA for the CDR3 is TGTGCCAGTAGTATGATCACAGGGAAGAGGCGCGCTGAAGCTTTCTTT.

V gene TRBV3-1 combines with J gene TRBJ2-1; 16 bases are a match to TRBD2. There are 18 residues in the CDR3. CDR1 is LGHDT, CDR2 YNNKEL, per germline (reference sequence). Unmatched junction bases numbered 4, after V lost 1 base and J lost 4 bases. In DNA form, the CDR3 reads TGTGCCAGCAGCCAAGTGGGACTAGCGGGGGGGCAGTACAATGAGCAGTTCTTC. Encoded protein: CASSQVGLAGGQYNEQFF.

Concerning this clonotype: The germline gene is not matched at one end of the junction; a read error may be the cause. V is TRBV18 and J is TRBJ1-1, with a weak D call TRBD1 (5 bases). Germline CDR1 and CDR2: KGHSH and LQKENI. The CDR3 is made up of 14 amino acids. The CDR3 sequence: CASSPRQGGTEALF. DNA of the CDR3: TGTGCCAGCTCACCGAGGCAGGGTGGGACTGAAGCTCTCTTT.